This paragraph reports one T cell receptor (beta chain). This sample was included in a study of blood T cell repertoires in COVID-19. The data were produced by immunoSEQ multiplex PCR, yet TCRdb's version contains in-frame clones alone and is incomplete. The sample yields almost 250,000 clones, around 84% seen once. The TCR sequence derives from a woman between 45 and 65 years old who had recovered from COVID-19. Sequenced input: PBMCs or T cells enriched from blood (not recorded which).

CDR3 sequence (DNA): TGCAGTGCTAGTCGGGAATACGAGCAGTACTTC. Its protein is CSASREYEQYF. The V and J genes are TRBV20-1 and TRBJ2-7; a possible D gene is TRBD2 (5 bases). The CDR3 covers 11 residues. V was shortened by 3 bases and J by 4 bases, with 7 bases between the two germline ends. Germline V gene sequence: CDR1 DFQATT, CDR2 SNEGSKA (reference sequence).